Below, one TCR beta chain is given with its context. Its antigen remains unidentified. It has no much larger one-base neighbor in the sample; base qualities were not kept. The immunoSEQ Assay was the method used to sequence TCRbeta CDR3 regions. After extraction, genomic DNA underwent amplification by bias-controlled multiplex PCR, followed by high-throughput sequencing. The study's own analysis went as follows. To quantify the absolute abundance of each unique TCRbeta CDR3 region, sequences were collapsed and filtered. Usable DNA was measured by amplifying reference genes present in all nucleated cells, and TCRbeta template counts were normalized to that usable DNA to estimate T cell fraction. Repertoire TCRs were annotated as SARS-CoV-2-specific by exact matching of V gene, CDR3 amino acid sequence and J gene to a known reactive TCR set. The reference SARS-CoV-2 TCR set was obtained from MIRA and was filtered for enrichment in COVID-19-positive ImmuneCODE repertoires, whereby public or cross-reactive TCRs were removed. Using the MIRA antigens, annotated TCRs were further analysed by specific ORF or by position within an ORF. Breadth was defined as the number of annotated unique rearrangements divided by the total number of unique productive rearrangements, and depth was defined as the summed frequency of the annotated unique rearrangements. TCR breadth was compared between groups using two-sided Wilcoxon rank-sum tests. TCRdb provides this immuneACCESS table in a form limited to in-frame rearrangements. Some clones are lacking; in checked studies, under half of them reflect an unresolved V gene, and why the rest are absent is not known. Clone size and V and J calls were adopted from that table, with D and trimming inferred from the DNA. Within this sample are 400,000 to 450,000 clones, with 90% of them counted one time only. The ten largest clones take up 4.3% of the sample.

The data were obtained in a study of Ad26.COV2.S vaccination and SARS-CoV-2 variants (dated by TCRdb to about 2021). Context from the whole study: Donors in the vaccine arm were drawn from COV1001, a multicentre, randomized, double-blind, placebo-controlled phase I-IIa trial testing Ad26.COV2.S in healthy adults. Ad26.COV2.S was administered intramuscularly at a dose of 5x10^10 or 1x10^11 viral particles, either as one shot or as two shots given 56 days apart. Sequencing of the TCRbeta repertoire served to evaluate the specificity and breadth of SARS-CoV-2-reactive T cell receptors following Ad26.COV2.S vaccination. The TCR-sequenced set comprised about 32 samples: around 20 Ad26.COV2.S vaccine recipients, 5 placebo recipients and 8 SARS-CoV-2 convalescent individuals. Trial participants were randomized into five groups of five, in which low-dose or high-dose Ad26.COV2.S was given once or twice, or placebo was given on both occasions. Throughout the experiments and outcome assessment, investigators stayed blinded to trial group allocation. Findings and caveats that apply to the study as a whole: Spike-specific TCR breadth was higher in Ad26.COV2.S recipients than in placebo recipients (P = 0.0014). The study was not powered for comparison of responses between vaccine doses or regimens. The authors noted that total T cell responses may have been underestimated by the TCR breadth and depth analyses. After vaccination, spike-specific CD8+ and CD4+ T cell responses were reported to show substantial breadth. Vaccine and placebo recipients had comparable non-spike TCR breadth, which fits with the vaccine containing only spike.

Explained via the paper, the treatment or condition label denotes: about 20 received Ad26.COV2.S at low or high dose, single or two shots; about five received placebo; per-sample allocation not given. For vaccine and placebo recipients, the sequenced repertoires came from samples collected on day 63 after the first injection. Cohort 1b enrolled about two dozen adults aged 18-55 years at a single site in Boston, USA, between 29 July and 7 August 2020. Ad26.COV2.S consisted of a replication-incompetent adenovirus type 26 vector by which a prefusion-stabilized SARS-CoV-2 spike protein from the original Wuhan strain was expressed. Ends trimmed: V by 6 bases, J by 2 bases; bases unmatched to a gene: 5. CDR1 and CDR2 were assigned from the germline V gene as ENHRY and SYGVKD. The CDR3 starts with the cysteine, ends with the phenylalanine, and has 14 residues. The read is trimmed to its CDR3 DNA, 42 bases read in frame from base 1.

This TCR came from a person aged 18-60 years who received the Ad26.COV2.S COVID-19 vaccine or a placebo. The sequences come from peripheral blood, collected in a trial of Ad26.COV2.S vaccine versus placebo. In this chain, TRBV10-3 is recombined with TRBJ2-3, and 7 bases in between align with TRBD1. The nucleotides are TGTGCCATCAGGCCGGGACAGAACACAGATACGCAGTATTTT. Its translation reads: CAIRPGQNTDTQYF.